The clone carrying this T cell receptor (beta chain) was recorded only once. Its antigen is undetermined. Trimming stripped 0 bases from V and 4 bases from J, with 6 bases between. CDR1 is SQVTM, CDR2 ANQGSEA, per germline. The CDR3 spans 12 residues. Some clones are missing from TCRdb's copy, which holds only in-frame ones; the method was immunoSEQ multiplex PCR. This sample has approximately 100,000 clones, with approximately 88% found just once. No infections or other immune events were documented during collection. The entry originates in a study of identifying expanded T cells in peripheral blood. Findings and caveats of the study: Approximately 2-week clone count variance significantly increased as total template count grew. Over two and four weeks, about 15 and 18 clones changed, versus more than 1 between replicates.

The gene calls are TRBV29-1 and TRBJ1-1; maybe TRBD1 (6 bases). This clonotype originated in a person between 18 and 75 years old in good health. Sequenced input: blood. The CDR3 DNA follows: TGCAGCGTTGAAGAACAGGGCACTGAAGCTTTCTTT. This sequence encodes CSVEEQGTEAFF. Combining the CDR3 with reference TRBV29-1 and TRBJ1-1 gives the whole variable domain SAVISQKPSRDICQRGTSLTIQCQVDSQVTMMFWYRQQPGQSLTLIATANQGSEATYESGFVIDKFPISRPNLTFSTLTVSNMSPEDSSIYLCSVEEQGTEAFFGQGTRLTVV.